This T cell receptor (beta chain) came from a study of CD8 T cells in Susac syndrome (dated by TCRdb to about 2019). Regarding the complete study: Repertoire sequencing was used to test whether CD8+ T cell activation and differentiation in Susac syndrome was antigen driven. General study outcomes and caveats: The number of individuals in the TCR sequencing and HLA analysis was acknowledged as relatively small.

Regarding this clonotype: No antigen is known for it. No quality values exist for individual bases; no much larger clone is one base distant.

Peripheral blood CD8+ and CD4+ T cells from healthy donors, Susac syndrome patients and multiple sclerosis patients were profiled by high-throughput TCR beta sequencing. The healthy donors served as controls matched for age and sex. CD8+ TEMRA cells were enriched by FACS, while bulk CD8+ and CD4+ T cells were purified by magnetic negative isolation. Blood was drawn into EDTA tubes, processed within 24 hours, and PBMCs were isolated by density gradient centrifugation. PBMCs destined for TCR sequencing were cryopreserved in liquid nitrogen and later thawed in a 37 °C water bath. A purity of at least 90% was achieved for sorted or isolated CD4+, CD8+ and CD8+ TEMRA cells. The CDR3 measures 16 amino acids from cysteine to phenylalanine. The read is trimmed to its CDR3 DNA, 48 bases read in frame from base 1. From the germline V gene (reference sequence), CDR1 is LNHDA and CDR2 is SQIVND. Compared with germline, V lacks 8 bases and J lacks 1 base; bases without a gene match: 4.

RNA was extracted using the RNeasy kit, and roughly 0.5 to 1 microgram was reverse transcribed with random hexamers. TCR beta CDR3 regions were amplified with the immunoSEQ multiplex PCR assay covering 54 Vbeta and 13 Jbeta segments. To correct PCR amplification bias, a synthetic template baseline was used for both primer optimization and computational correction. Concerning the study's data processing: Reads were annotated to V, D and J genes according to IMGT and were analyzed with immunoSEQ Analyzer, with only productive sequences retained. To calculate clonality, Shannon entropy was normalized by log2 of the number of productive unique sequences and then subtracted from one. Public and private clones were assessed among the 100 most prevalent clones of each patient and control. Clones were defined as Susac-specific when absent from the healthy and MS cohorts, from about 1,100 published viral clones and from other ImmuneACCESS disease sequences. TCRdb redid the processing of the public reads, applying fastp at Q25 and MiXCR, and retained in-frame beta chains. Each CDR3 protein appears once, grouped with its most common genes and DNA. TCRdb, not the authors, supplied the V and J calls. The table for this sample lists roughly 200,000 distinct CDR3 sequences; roughly 94% of them were counted only once. The ten largest clones add up to 0.1% of the sample.

The receptor comes from a human donor in good health. This sequence uses TRBV19 and TRBJ2-6, with 11 central nucleotides matching TRBD1. The sequenced sample was CD4+ T cells from PBMCs. Read as DNA, the sequence is TGTGCCAGTGTGGACAGGGGGCGATCTGGGGCCAACGTCCTGACTTTC. Translated, this gives CASVDRGRSGANVLTF.